This T cell receptor beta chain is drawn from a study of human T cells and chemical hapten exposure (dated by TCRdb to the early 2020s). For context, the study as a whole: For sensitization, 2% DPC in acetone was applied to a roughly 2 cm by roughly 2 cm area of upper inner arm skin. Weekly therapeutic DPC doses were additionally applied to the scalp of patients throughout the approximately 23-week study period. Patch testing on the upper back used Finn chambers containing 0.01% DPC, with scoring done after 6 days according to International Contact Dermatitis Research Group standards. Alopecia areata with under or over 50% scalp involvement, alopecia totalis and alopecia universalis were represented in the patient cohort, which was mostly female. Libraries were combined into a pool for sequencing, and differences in TCR yield between samples came mainly from small differences in library volumes within the pool. In alopecia patients, the study followed how the peripheral blood TCR repertoire changed in vivo over primary and secondary sensitization to diphenylcyclopropenone (DPC), a hapten. Patient blood was sampled pre-sensitization (week 0) and at 2, 6 and about 24 weeks after DPC sensitization. For TCR sequencing, blood came from about 28 alopecia patients at anywhere from one to four time points (pre-sensitization, 2, 6 and 24 weeks).

The germline V end is reduced by 6 bases and the J end by 4 bases; junction bases left unmatched: 9. The germline V gene encodes CDR1 MNHEY and CDR2 SMNVEV (reference sequence). CDR3 length: 15 amino acids, cysteine to phenylalanine. The read is trimmed to its CDR3 DNA, 45 bases read in frame from base 1. Study-wide findings and limitations: The number of PT1 expanded TCRs positively correlated with patch test score, significant at thresholds 8, 16 and 32 but not 4. DPC sensitization did not change how many TCRs were above 1 in 1000 frequency, and no evidence was found of alterations in global repertoire structure. Significantly more large CDR3 similarity clusters were formed by expanded TCRs than by pre-sensitization or healthy control sets, consistent with antigen-driven responses. Alopecia, a presumed autoimmune disease, was present in all patients, so the immune response of the patients might differ from that of healthy individuals. Repeated subsampling changed both the strength of the expansion versus patch-test correlation and the threshold at which that correlation became significant.

This clonotype has only a few counts. The clone's antigen remains unknown. No much larger clone exists at a distance of one base, and base qualities are not known. The method behind the library was RACE. TCRdb shows the sequencer as NextSeq 500. During library preparation, unique molecular identifiers were attached to individual cDNA molecules so that TCRs could be counted in a quantitative, reproducible way. Both TCR alpha and TCR beta chains were sequenced from each blood RNA sample. Per the original workflow: Samples had a median of approximately 93,000 TCRs, with a range from 23,224 to 690,600. V, J and CDR3 annotation of the TCR reads was performed with the Decombinator software suite. For PS versus PT1 abundance plots, all samples were subsampled to the same number of TCRs (28,000). TCRs were defined as expanded if absent before sensitization and observed at least eight times at the 2-week time point. TCRdb cleaned the public reads at Q25 with fastp, built clones with MiXCR and kept in-frame beta chains. One record per CDR3 amino acid sequence lists the most common genes and DNA. V and J calls and clone size were set by TCRdb, not the authors. The table for this sample lists approximately 400,000 distinct CDR3 sequences; 4.8% of them were counted only once. Approximately 2.1% of the sample rests with the top ten.

The label giving this sample's time point can be read as: patch test 1, 2 weeks after DPC sensitization. Read against the paper, the sample's treatment or condition label means: therapeutic diphenylcyclopropenone sensitization with weekly scalp DPC. At every patch-test visit, the blood draw took place before the patch test was put on. To be eligible, patients had to be aged 18 to 70, diagnosed with alopecia and judged suitable for DPC therapy, while pregnant patients were excluded. Total RNA was extracted from unfractionated whole blood collected in Tempus Blood RNA tubes. This chain joins TRBV27 to TRBJ1-2, and TRBD1 aligns with 9 junction nucleotides. Sequenced here: whole blood, sampled in connection with sensitization to the hapten diphenylcyclopropenone (DPC). The receptor's source is a woman between 50 and 59 years old with alopecia areata. Some clones in this sample may be carry-over from other donors' samples. The CDR3 loop reads CASRRGTGYTYGYTF. The bases are TGTGCCAGCAGAAGGGGGACAGGGTATACCTATGGCTACACCTTC.